These 13 T cell receptor beta chains originate from one sample sequenced in a study of identical twins. TCRdb processed the 5' RACE reads anew with MiXCR; each CDR3 protein has one entry. The table records more than 350,000 distinct CDR3 sequences, approximately 10% of them present only once. The material sequenced was naive T cells sorted from blood. These receptors were taken from a woman aged 45-65 years in good health.

This clonotype was detected a few times. The J gene is TRBJ2-7, the V gene TRBV14, with D uncertain. The germline V and J ends were trimmed by 3 bases and 2 bases, with 11 bases remaining between them. The CDR3 has 14 residues. Germline CDR1 SGHDN, CDR2 FVKESK. For the CDR3, the DNA is TGTGCCAGCAGCCATCCTCTAATCCCCTACGAGCAGTACTTC. This gives the protein CASSHPLIPYEQYF.

Only a few counts were recorded for this clonotype. This sequence joins TRBV27 and TRBJ2-1; D remains unclear. The CDR3 has 13 residues. Germline CDR1 and CDR2: MNHEY and SMNVEV (reference sequence). Trimming pared 4 bases from V and 5 bases from J, leaving 9 bases between. DNA of the CDR3: TGTGCCAGCAGTTCACAGCCCCACAATGAGCAGTTCTTC. Residues: CASSSQPHNEQFF.

A few counts support this clonotype. The chain combines TRBV7-6 with TRBJ1-4, with D possibly TRBD1 on 5 matching bases. The V end lost 1 base, the J end lost 8 bases, and 20 bases lay between the germline ends. The germline gives CDR1 SGHVS, CDR2 FNYEAQ. This CDR3 spans 17 amino acids. The CDR3 DNA is TGTGCCAGCAGCTTAGAGGGGACTACAAGAGATGGGGAAAAACTGTTTTTT. It is translated as CASSLEGTTRDGEKLFF. The full variable domain, its missing parts supplied by reference TRBV7-6 and TRBJ1-4, is GAGVSQSPRYKVTKRGQDVALRCDPISGHVSLYWYRQALGQGPEFLTYFNYEAQQDKSGLPNDRFSAERPEGSISTLTIQRTEQRDSAMYRCASSLEGTTRDGEKLFFGSGTQLSVL.

The rearrangement uses TRBV5-4 and TRBJ1-6, with TRBD1 matching 9 bases. V shed 7 bases and J 1 base; nucleotides not matched to a gene: 3. In germline, CDR1 is SGHNT, CDR2 YYREEE (reference sequence). The CDR3 contains 15 residues. This CDR3 is CASWGQGSYNSPLHF. In nucleotides, the CDR3 is TGTGCCAGCTGGGGACAGGGTTCCTATAATTCACCCCTCCACTTT.

This clonotype was found a few times. The gene calls are TRBV20-1 and TRBJ2-5, with D hard to call. CDR1 and CDR2 (germline): DFQATT, SNEGSKA (reference sequence). V lost 8 bases, J lost 1 base, and 8 bases lay in between. This CDR3 is 11 amino acids long. CDR3 sequence reads: CSIHSQETQYF. The CDR3 nucleotides read TGCAGTATACACAGCCAAGAGACCCAGTACTTC.

This clonotype was counted a few times. This chain joins TRBV10-3 and TRBJ1-5; D not resolved. Germline CDR1 reads ENHRY; CDR2 reads SYGVKD. The V and J ends lost 11 bases and 10 bases respectively, with 30 bases between them. The CDR3 totals 16 residues. The CDR3 nucleotides are TGTGCCCCCTACCACACTCTGGGGTATCTAATCAGCCCCCAGCATTTT. Translating gives CAPYHTLGYLISPQHF.

This clonotype showed up many times. This chain uses TRBV27 with TRBJ1-1, with TRBD1 identical over 8 bases. Germline V gives CDR1 MNHEY, CDR2 SMNVEV (reference sequence). Trimming took 4 bases from V and 7 from J; bases not matched to a gene: 14. CDR3 size: 16 residues. The CDR3 DNA sequence: TGTGCCAGCAGTTCATTAACCGGGACAGGAGCAAGTGAAGCTTTCTTT. Translation gives CASSSLTGTGASEAFF.

This clonotype was detected many times. The chain joins TRBV6-6 to TRBJ2-2; D possibly corresponds to TRBD2 (7 bases). Germline V lookup: CDR1 MNHNY, CDR2 SVGAGI (reference sequence). The CDR3 covers 14 residues. Trimming took off 7 bases at V and 2 bases at J, with 11 bases between the two ends. In nucleotides, the CDR3 is TGTGCCAGCACAGCGGGACAAAACACCGGGGAGCTGTTTTTT. Its translation is CASTAGQNTGELFF.

There are a few counts of this clonotype. The chain carries TRBV20-1 and TRBJ2-7, with TRBD2 matching over 13 bases. V trimming: 6 bases; J trimming: 6 bases; junction bases outside the gene matches: 5. Per germline, CDR1 DFQATT and CDR2 SNEGSKA (reference sequence). This CDR3 region has 13 residues. CDR3: CSASRTSGGEQYF. Here the CDR3 DNA reads TGCAGTGCCTCCCGGACTAGCGGGGGCGAGCAGTACTTC.

Remarks on this clonotype: A junction end diverges from the germline sequence, so it may reflect a read error. The chain uses TRBV11-2 and TRBJ2-4; D gene unclear. Germline CDR1 SGHAT, CDR2 FQNNGV. This CDR3 region has 12 residues. The CDR3 DNA reads TGTGCCAGCAGCTCGGACCGGGTGCCCGAGGACTTC. It translates to CASSSDRVPEDF.

This clonotype has a handful of counts. This chain joins TRBV6-5 and TRBJ1-5; D is unresolved. This CDR3 is built from 9 residues. The germline CDR1 and CDR2 sequences are MNHEY and SVGAGI. The V gene lost 8 bases and the J gene lost 9 bases, with 5 bases spanning the gap. The CDR3 sequence is CASGRPQHF. The CDR3 DNA is TGTGCCAGCGGGCGGCCCCAGCATTTT.

The chain links TRBV12-3 or TRBV12-4 to TRBJ1-2; TRBD1 agrees at 7 bases. V was pared by 10 bases and J by 8 bases, with 7 bases of the junction left unmatched. CDR3 length equals 11 residues. CDR3 region: CANDRDGGYTF. CDR3 DNA: TGTGCCAACGACAGGGACGGGGGCTACACCTTC.

This chain joins TRBV20-1 and TRBJ2-1, with 7 positions matching TRBD2. J lost 7 bases, V lost 3 bases, and 6 bases had no gene match. The CDR3 spans 13 residues. The germline CDR1 and CDR2 sequences are DFQATT and SNEGSKA (reference sequence). DNA for the CDR3: TGCAGTGCTAGTGGGCTAGCGGAGAATGAGCAGTTCTTC. Amino acids: CSASGLAENEQFF.